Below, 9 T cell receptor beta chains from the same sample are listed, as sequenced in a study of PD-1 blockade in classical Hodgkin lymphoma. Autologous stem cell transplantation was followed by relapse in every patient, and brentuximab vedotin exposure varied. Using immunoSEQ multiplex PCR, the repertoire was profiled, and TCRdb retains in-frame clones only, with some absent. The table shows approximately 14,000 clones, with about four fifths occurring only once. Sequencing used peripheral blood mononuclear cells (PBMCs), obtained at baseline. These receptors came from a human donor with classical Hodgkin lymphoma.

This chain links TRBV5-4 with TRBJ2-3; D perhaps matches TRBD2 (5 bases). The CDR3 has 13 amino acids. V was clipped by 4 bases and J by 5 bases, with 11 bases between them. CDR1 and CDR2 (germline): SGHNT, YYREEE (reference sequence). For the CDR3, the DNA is TGTGCCAGCAGCCCGGCTAGCCGAGATACGCAGTATTTT. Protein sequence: CASSPASRDTQYF.

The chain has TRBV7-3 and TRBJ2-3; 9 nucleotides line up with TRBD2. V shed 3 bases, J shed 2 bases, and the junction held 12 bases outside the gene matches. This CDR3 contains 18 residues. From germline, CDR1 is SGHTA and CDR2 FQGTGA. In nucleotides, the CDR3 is TGTGCCAGCAGCTTCGTTTCTGCCTCTAGCGGGGACACAGATACGCAGTATTTT. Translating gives CASSFVSASSGDTDTQYF.

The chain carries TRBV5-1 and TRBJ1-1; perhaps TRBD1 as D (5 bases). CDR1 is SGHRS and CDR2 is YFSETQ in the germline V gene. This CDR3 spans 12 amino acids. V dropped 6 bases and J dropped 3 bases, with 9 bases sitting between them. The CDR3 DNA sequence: TGCGCCAGCACAACAGGATACACTGAAGCTTTCTTT. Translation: CASTTGYTEAFF. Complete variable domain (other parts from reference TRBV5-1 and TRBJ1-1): KAGVTQTPRYLIKTRGQQVTLSCSPISGHRSVSWYQQTPGQGLQFLFEYFSETQRNKGNFPGRFSGRQFSNSRSEMNVSTLELGDSALYLCASTTGYTEAFFGQGTRLTVV.

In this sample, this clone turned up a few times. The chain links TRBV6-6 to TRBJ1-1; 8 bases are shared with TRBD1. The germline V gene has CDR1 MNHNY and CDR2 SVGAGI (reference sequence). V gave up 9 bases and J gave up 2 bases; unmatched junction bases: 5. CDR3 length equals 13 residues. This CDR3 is CASLDRGNTEAFF. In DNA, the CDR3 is TGTGCCAGTCTAGACAGGGGAAACACTGAAGCTTTCTTT.

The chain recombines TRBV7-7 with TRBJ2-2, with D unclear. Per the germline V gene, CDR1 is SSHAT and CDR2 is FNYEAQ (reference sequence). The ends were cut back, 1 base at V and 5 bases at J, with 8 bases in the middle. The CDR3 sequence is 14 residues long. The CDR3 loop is CASSLDVGTGELFF. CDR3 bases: TGTGCCAGCAGCTTAGATGTAGGGACCGGGGAGCTGTTTTTT.

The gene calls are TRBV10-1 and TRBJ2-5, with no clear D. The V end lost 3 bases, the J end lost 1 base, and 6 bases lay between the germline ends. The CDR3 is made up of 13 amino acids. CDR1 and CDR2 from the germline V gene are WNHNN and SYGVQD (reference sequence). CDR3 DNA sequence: TGCGCCAGCAGTGAAGGGATCCAAGAGACCCAGTACTTC. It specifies CASSEGIQETQYF.

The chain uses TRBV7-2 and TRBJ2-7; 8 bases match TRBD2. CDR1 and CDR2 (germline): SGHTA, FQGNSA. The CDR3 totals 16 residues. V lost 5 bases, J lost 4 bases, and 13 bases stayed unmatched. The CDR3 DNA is TGTGCCAGCAGCCAAAGGCCTAGCGGGTTTGGATACGAGCAGTACTTC. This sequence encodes CASSQRPSGFGYEQYF.

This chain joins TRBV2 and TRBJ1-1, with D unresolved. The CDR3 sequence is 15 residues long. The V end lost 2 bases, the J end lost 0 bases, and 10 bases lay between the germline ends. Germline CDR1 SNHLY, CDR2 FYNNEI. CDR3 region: CASSEFLGMNTEAFF. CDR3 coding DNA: TGTGCCAGCAGTGAATTTCTGGGTATGAACACTGAAGCTTTCTTT. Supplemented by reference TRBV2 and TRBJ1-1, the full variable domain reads EPEVTQTPSHQVTQMGQEVILRCVPISNHLYFYWYRQILGQKVEFLVSFYNNEISEKSEIFDDQFSVERPDGSNFTLKIRSTKLEDSAMYFCASSEFLGMNTEAFFGQGTRLTVV.

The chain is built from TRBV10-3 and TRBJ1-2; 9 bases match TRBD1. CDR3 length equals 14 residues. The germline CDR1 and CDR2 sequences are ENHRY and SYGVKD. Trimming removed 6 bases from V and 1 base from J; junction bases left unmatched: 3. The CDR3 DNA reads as TGTGCCATCAGGGGACAGGGTTATAACTATGGCTACACCTTC. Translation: CAIRGQGYNYGYTF.